The 21 T cell receptor beta chains listed next were all sequenced from one sample in a study of shared clonotypes between healthy human individuals. Naivety among CD8 cells was defined by CD45RO negativity and positive CCR7 selection, thereby excluding terminally differentiated effector memory CD45RA+ cells. Libraries were prepared by immunoSEQ multiplex PCR; TCRdb keeps only in-frame clonotypes and omits some of them. In the table there are more than 500,000 clones, approximately 95% of which are singletons. The material sequenced was naive CD8+ T cells sorted from blood. These receptors were collected from a woman aged 30 to 39 in good health.

The chain uses TRBV4-1 and TRBJ2-5; D is possibly TRBD1 (6 bases). The J call is uncertain, as TRBJ2-7 better fits the DNA end. The V gene's germline CDR1 is MGHRA and CDR2 YSYEKL. This CDR3 contains 15 residues. The CDR3 DNA reads as TGCGCCAGCAGCCAAGACCCGGCCAGGGGCTACGAGCAGTACTTC. It codes for CASSQDPARGYEQYF.

J is TRBJ2-7 and V is TRBV28; D is possibly TRBD1 (5 bases). The length of the CDR3 is 13 residues. Trimming pared 3 bases from V and 7 bases from J, leaving 13 bases between. The germline CDR1 and CDR2 sequences are MDHEN and SYDVKM. CDR3 DNA sequence: TGTGCCAGCAGTTTCCGGCTGCAGGGAGAGCAGTACTTC. Translated, it gives CASSFRLQGEQYF.

This rearrangement joins TRBV9 to TRBJ2-7; no clear D. CDR3 length: 12 residues. Germline V gene sequence: CDR1 SGDLS, CDR2 YYNGEE. The V end lost 4 bases, the J end lost 5 bases, and 10 bases lay between the germline ends. This chain's CDR3 is CASSPTEDEQYF. DNA for the CDR3: TGTGCCAGCAGCCCCACCGAGGACGAGCAGTACTTC.

The V and J genes are TRBV27 and TRBJ1-6, with 7 bases lining up with TRBD1. Germline CDR1 reads MNHEY; CDR2 reads SMNVEV (reference sequence). This CDR3 is built from 13 residues. V lost 7 bases, J lost 9 bases, and 6 bases stayed unmatched. The CDR3 DNA reads TGTGCCAGCACCGACAGGGTGGGTTCACCCCTCCACTTT. It is translated as CASTDRVGSPLHF.

This chain links TRBV27 with TRBJ2-7; tentatively, D is TRBD1 (6 bases). The CDR3 has 16 amino acids. V lost 2 bases, J lost 4 bases, and 18 bases lay in between. Germline CDR1 MNHEY, CDR2 SMNVEV (reference sequence). CDR3 region: CASSLSSGTLNYEQYF. DNA for the CDR3: TGTGCCAGCAGTTTAAGCTCCGGGACATTGAATTACGAGCAGTACTTC.

J is TRBJ1-5 and V is TRBV27, with a possible D match to TRBD1 (6 bases). Trimming removed 5 bases from V and 4 bases from J, with 18 bases in between. Germline assignment: CDR1 MNHEY and CDR2 SMNVEV (reference sequence). CDR3 length: 16 amino acids. The CDR3 DNA reads as TGTGCCAGCAGTGTAGCATGGGGGGGGCGTAATCAGCCCCAGCATTTT. It specifies CASSVAWGGRNQPQHF.

This chain connects TRBV5-6 to TRBJ2-1; 9 bases align to TRBD2. This CDR3 is 19 amino acids long. The trim removed 4 bases at V and 0 bases at J, leaving 14 bases unmatched. Germline V gene lookup returns CDR1 SGHDT and CDR2 YYEEEE. CDR3 amino acids: CASSPAGGLISSSYNEQFF. CDR3 coding DNA: TGTGCCAGCAGCCCTGCGGGAGGGCTTATCTCGAGCTCCTACAATGAGCAGTTCTTC.

This rearrangement joins TRBV27 to TRBJ2-5, with D perhaps matching TRBD2 (5 bases). With the DNA end fitting TRBJ2-7 better, the J assignment may be wrong. CDR3 length: 13 amino acids. Germline-derived CDR1 and CDR2 are MNHEY and SMNVEV (reference sequence). The CDR3 here is CASSPEVAYEQYF. The CDR3 bases are TGTGCCAGCAGCCCGGAGGTGGCCTACGAGCAGTACTTC.

The rearrangement joins TRBV4-2 to TRBJ2-1; 12 positions match TRBD2. Per the germline V gene, CDR1 is LGHNA and CDR2 is YNFKEQ. Trimming took 2 bases from V and 8 from J; bases not matched to a gene: 16. This CDR3 has 19 residues. The CDR3 is CASSQFISLAGGGGHEQFF. The DNA of the CDR3 is TGTGCCAGCAGCCAATTCATTAGTCTAGCGGGAGGGGGGGGACATGAGCAGTTCTTC.

The V gene is TRBV12-5, the J gene TRBJ2-5; no firm D call. The V gene's germline CDR1 is LGHNT and CDR2 FRNRAP. CDR3 length: 12 amino acids. V lost 6 bases and J 5 bases, leaving 10 bases between the germline ends. The CDR3: CASGRPEETQYF. As DNA, the CDR3 is TGTGCTAGTGGCAGACCGGAGGAGACCCAGTACTTC.

The CDR3 protein is CASSEVGSFYEQYF. The CDR3, as DNA: TGTGCCAGCAGTGAGGTGGGGTCTTTCTACGAGCAGTACTTC. The rearrangement links TRBV2 to TRBJ2-7; D not resolved. CDR1 is SNHLY and CDR2 is FYNNEI in the germline V gene. The CDR3 contains 14 residues. Trimming removed 3 bases at V and 3 bases at J, with 12 bases between.

The chain combines TRBV21-1 with TRBJ2-1; TRBD2, the D gene given by the table, was not confirmed from the DNA. TRBV21-1 is described as a pseudogene. This CDR3 spans 13 amino acids. The CDR3 here is CARISGRASEQFF. The DNA for the CDR3 is TGTGCCAGAATTAGCGGGAGGGCTAGTGAGCAGTTCTTC.

The CDR3 region is CASGINQPQHF. The CDR3 nucleotides are TGTGCCAGCGGAATCAATCAGCCCCAGCATTTT. The chain joins TRBV28 to TRBJ1-5; D is undetermined. Germline loops: CDR1 MDHEN, CDR2 SYDVKM. CDR3 length: 11 amino acids. Trimming left V 8 bases short and J 3 bases short, with 5 bases between.

The V call is TRBV9, the J call TRBJ2-3, with D tentatively TRBD1 (5 bases). Germline values: CDR1 SGDLS, CDR2 YYNGEE. The CDR3 length is 13 residues. Trimming removed 4 bases from V and 3 bases from J, with 9 bases in between. CDR3 residues: CASSPGITDTQYF. DNA for the CDR3: TGTGCCAGCAGCCCAGGGATTACAGATACGCAGTATTTT.

J is TRBJ1-1 and V is TRBV28; D possibly corresponds to TRBD1 (6 bases). Germline CDR1 and CDR2: MDHEN and SYDVKM. V lost 5 bases and J 4 bases, leaving 20 bases between the germline ends. The CDR3 totals 16 residues. CDR3 bases: TGTGCCAGCAGTGTAGTGCTGTTTGGGGGGCCCACTGAAGCTTTCTTT. It is translated as CASSVVLFGGPTEAFF.

The J gene is TRBJ2-7, the V gene TRBV27; the match to TRBD1 covers 10 bases. Germline CDR1 and CDR2: MNHEY and SMNVEV (reference sequence). CDR3 length equals 14 residues. J lost 5 bases, V lost 5 bases, and 6 bases had no gene match. The CDR3 DNA is TGTGCCAGCAGTCCCCGGGACAGGGGAGACGAGCAGTACTTC. It specifies CASSPRDRGDEQYF.

A single count supports this clone. V is TRBV27 and J is TRBJ1-1, with a tentative D call TRBD1 (6 bases). The CDR3 covers 14 residues. The germline gives CDR1 MNHEY, CDR2 SMNVEV (reference sequence). The germline V and J ends were trimmed by 4 bases and 3 bases, with 12 bases remaining between them. The CDR3 reads CASSYRGPDTEAFF. The CDR3 DNA follows: TGTGCCAGCAGTTATCGGGGGCCGGACACTGAAGCTTTCTTT.

This rearrangement joins TRBV25-1 to TRBJ1-2; D may be TRBD1 (5 bases). This CDR3 has 17 residues. Trimming removed 4 bases at V and 3 bases at J, with 21 bases between. Looked up from germline, CDR1 is MGHDK and CDR2 is SYGVNS. The CDR3 sequence is CASSGPGRRDLYYGYTF. The CDR3 DNA reads as TGTGCCAGCAGTGGCCCGGGACGGCGCGACCTCTACTATGGCTACACCTTC.

The gene calls are TRBV27 and TRBJ1-2, with a tentative D call TRBD1 (5 bases). Germline V gene lookup returns CDR1 MNHEY and CDR2 SMNVEV (reference sequence). With 3 bases removed from V and 6 bases from J, the gap between germline ends came to 17 bases. CDR3 length: 15 residues. The CDR3 sequence: CASSFIPRGGDGYTF. CDR3 coding DNA: TGTGCCAGCAGTTTTATTCCGAGGGGAGGGGATGGCTACACCTTC.

The chain employs TRBV25-1 and TRBJ1-2, with D tentatively TRBD1 (6 bases). V shed 2 bases and J shed 9 bases, with 19 bases lying between them. The CDR3 is made up of 15 amino acids. The germline V gene has CDR1 MGHDK and CDR2 SYGVNS. The CDR3 loop is CASSEVDVPGTSYTF. The CDR3, as DNA: TGTGCCAGCAGTGAAGTGGATGTGCCAGGGACAAGCTACACCTTC.

The genes are TRBV13 and TRBJ1-4; D not resolved. CDR1 and CDR2 (germline): PRHDT, FYEKMQ (reference sequence). There are 13 residues in the CDR3. V lost 0 bases to trimming and J lost 5 bases, with 4 bases between them. CDR3 region: CASSLGGNEKLFF. CDR3 DNA: TGTGCCAGCAGCTTAGGGGGGAATGAAAAACTGTTTTTT. Filled out from reference TRBV13 and TRBJ1-4, the complete variable domain reads AAGVIQSPRHLIKEKRETATLKCYPIPRHDTVYWYQQGPGQDPQFLISFYEKMQSDKGSIPDRFSAQQFSDYHSELNMSSLELGDSALYFCASSLGGNEKLFFGSGTQLSVL.